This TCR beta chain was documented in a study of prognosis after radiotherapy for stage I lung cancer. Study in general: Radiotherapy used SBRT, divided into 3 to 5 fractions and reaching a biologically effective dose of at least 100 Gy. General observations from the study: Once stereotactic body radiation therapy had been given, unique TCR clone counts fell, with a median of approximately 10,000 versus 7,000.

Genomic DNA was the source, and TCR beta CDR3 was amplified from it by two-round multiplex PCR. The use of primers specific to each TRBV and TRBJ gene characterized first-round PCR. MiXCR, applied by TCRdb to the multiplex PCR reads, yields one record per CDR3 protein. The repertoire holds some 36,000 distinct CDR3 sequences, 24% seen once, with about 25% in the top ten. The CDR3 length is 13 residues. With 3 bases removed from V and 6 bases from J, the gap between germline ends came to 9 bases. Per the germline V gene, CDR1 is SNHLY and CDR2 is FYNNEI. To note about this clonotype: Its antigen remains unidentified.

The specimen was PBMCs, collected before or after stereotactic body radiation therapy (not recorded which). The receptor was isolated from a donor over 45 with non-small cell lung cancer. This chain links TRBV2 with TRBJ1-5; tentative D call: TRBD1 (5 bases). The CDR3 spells CASSDQGGQPQHF. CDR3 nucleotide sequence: TGTGCCAGCAGTGACCAGGGAGGTCAGCCCCAGCATTTT. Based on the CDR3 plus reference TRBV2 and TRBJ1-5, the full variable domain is EPEVTQTPSHQVTQMGQEVILRCVPISNHLYFYWYRQILGQKVEFLVSFYNNEISEKSEIFDDQFSVERPDGSNFTLKIRSTKLEDSAMYFCASSDQGGQPQHFGDGTRLSIL.